This T cell receptor (beta chain) is from a study of cytomegalovirus exposure and HLA in healthy donors. Study-wide results and caveats: As confirmed in vitro, a few CMV-associated chains were specific for CMV antigens. With high specificity and sensitivity, the classifier reportedly diagnosed cytomegalovirus status.

Worth noting for this clone: Its antigen is as yet unknown.

Unmatched junction bases numbered 13, after V lost 0 bases and J lost 4 bases. CDR3 length equals 18 residues. Germline V CDR1 and CDR2: SGDLS, YYNGEE. Primers included in the PCR were 60 Vbeta and 13 Jbeta primers. Profiling relied on immunoSEQ multiplex PCR, and the TCRdb table lists in-frame clones only, not all of them. The sample consists of 95,000 to 150,000 clones, over 70% of them appearing once. The chain has TRBV9 and TRBJ2-1, with 7 bases aligning to TRBD1. The sequencing sample was made of PBMCs. This sequence originates from a woman aged 50 to 60 in good health and CMV-seronegative. This CDR3 reads CASSVDPGGGRAYNEQFF. The CDR3 DNA follows: TGTGCCAGCAGCGTAGATCCAGGGGGTGGACGGGCATACAATGAGCAGTTCTTC.